The rows below give T cell receptor beta chains drawn from one sample of a study of control samples from healthy donors and cancer patients. Sequenced by immunoSEQ multiplex PCR; TCRdb stores in-frame clones only, minus some. The sample includes 100,000 to 150,000 clones, roughly 90% of them seen just once. Sequencing used blood. Receptors were obtained from a man in his forties in good health. Each CDR3 is given with its conserved first and last residue. The D gene is left open where the match is weak. The listing skips clone size in some rows; elsewhere it reads once, few, many or a size class.

v_gene	abundance	d_gene	j_gene	CDR3aa	CDR3nt
TRBV5-5	NA	TRBD1	TRBJ1-1	CASSFEIQGTLHTEAFF	TGTGCCAGCAGCTTCGAAATACAGGGGACTTTGCACACTGAAGCTTTCTTT
TRBV19	NA	NA	TRBJ1-1	CASRRTFENLGTEAFF	TGTGCCAGTAGGAGGACCTTTGAGAACTTGGGGACTGAAGCTTTCTTT
TRBV6-5	few	NA	TRBJ1-5	CASSPQSDNNQPQHF	TGTGCCAGCAGCCCCCAGTCAGACAACAATCAGCCCCAGCATTTT
TRBV2	NA	NA	TRBJ2-1	CASSEVSYNEQFF	TGTGCCAGCAGTGAAGTATCCTACAATGAGCAGTTCTTC
TRBV7-2	NA	TRBD2	TRBJ2-5	CASSLTASGWETQYF	TGTGCCAGCAGCTTAACGGCTAGCGGATGGGAGACCCAGTACTTC
TRBV7-9	few	NA	TRBJ1-6	CASSLAGDYSPLHF	TGTGCCAGCAGCTTAGCGGGAGATTATTCACCCCTCCACTTT
TRBV5-1	NA	TRBD2	TRBJ2-7	CASSLGGLAGANEQYF	TGCGCCAGCAGCTTGGGAGGTCTAGCGGGGGCGAACGAGCAGTACTTC
TRBV27	NA	NA	TRBJ1-1	CASSLVQGNTEAFF	TGTGCCAGCAGTTTGGTTCAAGGGAACACTGAAGCTTTCTTT
TRBV6-5	NA	NA	TRBJ1-1	CASSLDSMTEAFF	TGTGCCAGCAGTCTTGACAGCATGACTGAAGCTTTCTTT
TRBV6-1	once	NA	TRBJ1-4	CASSPGSDEKLFF	TGTGCCAGCAGTCCCGGGTCAGATGAAAAACTGTTTTTT
TRBV9	NA	TRBD1	TRBJ2-6	CASSANPGQGAGGANVLTF	TGTGCCAGCAGCGCAAATCCGGGACAGGGGGCTGGTGGGGCCAACGTCCTGACTTTC
TRBV28	NA	NA	TRBJ1-2	CASSYRVGYTF	TGTGCCAGCAGTTACAGGGTTGGCTACACCTTC
TRBV7-2	NA	TRBD2	TRBJ2-3	CASSFSQAGGTDTQYF	TGTGCCAGCAGCTTTAGTCAAGCGGGGGGCACAGATACGCAGTATTTT
TRBV27	NA	NA	TRBJ1-1	CASSQQGRTEAFF	TGTGCCAGCAGCCAACAGGGTAGGACTGAAGCTTTCTTT
TRBV5-8	NA	NA	TRBJ2-6	CASPLGAGANVLTF	TGTGCCAGTCCCCTTGGGGCTGGGGCCAACGTCCTGACTTTC
TRBV9	NA	NA	TRBJ1-4	CASSVEGTTNEKLFF	TGTGCCAGCAGCGTAGAAGGAACAACTAATGAAAAACTGTTTTTT
TRBV19	NA	NA	TRBJ1-1	CASSMRVGTEAFF	TGTGCCAGTAGTATGAGGGTCGGGACTGAAGCTTTCTTT
TRBV25-1	NA	NA	TRBJ1-2	CASSNPGYGYTF	TGTGCCAGCAGTAATCCGGGGTATGGCTACACCTTC
TRBV30	NA	NA	TRBJ1-2	CALRGLWASYGYTF	TGTGCCTTACGTGGTCTATGGGCTAGCTATGGCTACACCTTC
TRBV2	NA	TRBD1	TRBJ1-5	CASSERDRELPQHF	TGTGCCAGCAGTGAGAGGGACAGGGAACTGCCCCAGCATTTT
TRBV5-1	NA	NA	TRBJ1-4	CASSLTGSREKLFF	TGCGCCAGCAGCTTGACGGGGTCCCGGGAAAAACTGTTTTTT
TRBV10-3	NA	NA	TRBJ2-5	CAIRSGETQYF	TGTGCCATCCGGTCGGGGGAGACCCAGTACTTC
TRBV30	NA	TRBD2	TRBJ2-1	CASEPVAGAYNEQFF	TGTGCCTCAGAACCAGTAGCGGGGGCCTACAATGAGCAGTTCTTC